This T cell receptor (beta chain) was documented in a study of blood T cell repertoires in COVID-19. Generated by immunoSEQ multiplex PCR, the TCRdb table keeps only in-frame clones and is missing some. The profile shows more than 70,000 clones, approximately 86% of them singletons. This CDR3 comprises 13 residues. CDR1 is SGHDN and CDR2 is FVKESK in the germline V gene. Between the trimmed V and J ends, which lost 3 bases and 3 bases, there was a span of 8 bases. Specimen: peripheral blood. This clonotype originated in a man aged 60 to 75 with acute or convalescent COVID-19. The chain is built from TRBV14 and TRBJ1-2, with a tentative D call TRBD1 (5 bases). CDR3 sequence (DNA): TGTGCCAGCAGCCAGGACAAGCACTATGGCTACACCTTC. This encodes CASSQDKHYGYTF.